This T cell receptor (beta chain) was observed in a study of T-cell reconstitution after alpha-beta-depleted transplantation in children. The CDR3 spans 18 residues. Per germline, CDR1 MGHRA and CDR2 YSYEKL. V was clipped by 5 bases and J by 9 bases, with 29 bases between them. The authors prepared the TCRbeta library with unique molecular identifiers. From the PCR reads, TCRdb called clonotypes with MiXCR, one entry per CDR3 protein. The sample has about 980,000 distinct CDR3 sequences, about 31% seen once. With respect to this clonotype: Its antigen is unidentified.

Findings and caveats of the study: Alpha-beta T cells about two months after transplant reportedly derived from several hundred expanded graft clones. When one year had passed after transplant, most T-cell counts and diversity came from newly produced T cells. There were some patients whose high TCRbeta diversity at day 60 came from surviving recipient T cells and thymic progenitors.

The rearrangement links TRBV4-1 to TRBJ2-1, with D tentatively TRBD2 (6 bases). The material sequenced was PBMCs, mostly from graft donor cells, taken 360 days after TCRalphabeta/CD19-depleted stem cell transplant. This sequence originates from a boy under three years old who had a stem cell transplant for SCID, so the T cells may come from the graft donor. CDR3 nucleotide sequence: TGCGCCAGCAGCAGGAGGAAGGGAGGAAAGAAGGGTGATGGTGAGCAGTTCTTC. Protein product: CASSRRKGGKKGDGEQFF.